These 15 T cell receptor beta chains came from one sample sequenced in a study of blood T cell repertoires in COVID-19. Clones were read by immunoSEQ multiplex PCR, and TCRdb kept only the in-frame ones, dropping some. The sample carries 150,000 to 200,000 clones, 88% recorded once. The sequenced sample was peripheral blood. The receptors stem from a man between 35 and 55 years old with active or convalescent COVID-19.

The chain joins TRBV2 to TRBJ1-4; the match to TRBD1 covers 7 bases. This CDR3 contains 14 residues. From germline, CDR1 is SNHLY and CDR2 FYNNEI. The V and J ends lost 7 bases and 7 bases, in that order; junction bases with no gene match: 9. CDR3 protein: CASTWTGVFEKLFF. CDR3 nucleotide sequence: TGTGCCAGCACCTGGACAGGTGTCTTTGAAAAACTGTTTTTT.

The chain combines TRBV12-3 or TRBV12-4 with TRBJ1-4; D possibly corresponds to TRBD1 (5 bases). There are 13 residues in the CDR3. Deletions cut 5 bases from V and 7 bases from J, with 11 bases between. The CDR3 DNA is TGTGCCAGCAGTGGGCGGGACGGTGAAAAACTGTTTTTT. Translating gives CASSGRDGEKLFF.

This clone was picked up a small number of times. The chain employs TRBV15 and TRBJ2-3; 11 positions agree with TRBD2. This CDR3 contains 16 residues. Trimming at V came to 3 bases and at J to 2 bases, leaving 4 bases not matched to a gene. Germline lookup yields CDR1 LNHNV and CDR2 YYDKDF (reference sequence). The CDR3 region is CATSSLAGGFTDTQYF. CDR3 coding DNA: TGTGCCACCAGCAGTCTAGCGGGGGGTTTCACAGATACGCAGTATTTT. Full variable domain (missing parts from reference TRBV15 and TRBJ2-3): DAMVIQNPRYQVTQFGKPVTLSCSQTLNHNVMYWYQQKSSQAPKLLFHYYDKDFNNEADTPDNFQSRRPNTSFCFLDIRSPGLGDTAMYLCATSSLAGGFTDTQYFGPGTRLTVL.

The chain uses TRBV6-1 and TRBJ1-5; possible D gene TRBD1, 5 bases. The CDR3 runs to 15 residues. V shed 2 bases and J shed 7 bases, with 15 bases lying between them. The germline CDR1 and CDR2 sequences are MNHNS and SASEGT. The CDR3 nucleotides are TGTGCCAGCAGTGAAAGTGTAGGGACTGGCCAGCCCCAGCATTTT. This translates into CASSESVGTGQPQHF.

CDR3 protein: CASSIDGGSSYNEQFF. For the CDR3, the DNA is TGTGCCAGTAGTATAGATGGGGGGAGCTCCTACAATGAGCAGTTCTTC. This rearrangement joins TRBV19 to TRBJ2-1; TRBD2 is a possible D gene (6 bases). Trimming pared 0 bases from V and 0 bases from J, leaving 9 bases between. Germline CDR1 and CDR2: LNHDA and SQIVND (reference sequence). The CDR3 is made up of 16 amino acids.

The chain links TRBV6-5 to TRBJ1-2; D remains unclear. The CDR3 is 10 residues long. Germline CDR1 reads MNHEY; CDR2 reads SVGAGI. The V gene lost 10 bases and the J gene lost 3 bases, with 6 bases spanning the gap. CDR3 sequence (DNA): TGTGCCACCCGAGACTATGGCTACACCTTC. The encoded protein is CATRDYGYTF.

This rearrangement joins TRBV19 to TRBJ1-2; 8 bases map to TRBD1. The germline gives CDR1 LNHDA, CDR2 SQIVND (reference sequence). V lost 7 bases to trimming and J lost 4 bases; unmatched junction nucleotides: 11. The CDR3 spans 15 residues. CDR3: CASTPRPGTGYGYTF. The DNA of the CDR3 is TGTGCCAGTACCCCCAGACCCGGGACAGGCTATGGCTACACCTTC.

The V gene is TRBV6-5, the J gene TRBJ1-1; D unresolved. The V and J ends lost 7 bases and 0 bases respectively, with 12 bases between them. CDR1 and CDR2 (germline): MNHEY, SVGAGI. The CDR3 runs to 14 residues. CDR3: CASISLAVNTEAFF. Here the CDR3 DNA reads TGTGCCAGCATTAGTCTAGCCGTGAACACTGAAGCTTTCTTT.

The chain carries TRBV7-2 and TRBJ2-2, with 14 bases aligning to TRBD2. Germline trimming cut 6 bases from V and 6 bases from J; bases unmatched to any gene: 9. Germline CDR1 is SGHTA and CDR2 is FQGNSA. The CDR3 contains 17 residues. The CDR3 nucleotides read TGTGCCAGCAGTCGAACCGGGACTAGCGGGAGTTCCGGGGAGCTGTTTTTT. This codes for CASSRTGTSGSSGELFF.

The chain uses TRBV5-1 and TRBJ2-7; perhaps TRBD2 as D (5 bases). V shed 3 bases and J shed 7 bases, with 20 bases lying between them. Looked up from germline, CDR1 is SGHRS and CDR2 is YFSETQ. The CDR3 has 15 amino acids. The DNA for the CDR3 is TGCGCCAGCAGCTCTGGAGCGGTTATAATAGGGGAGCAGTACTTC. Translating gives CASSSGAVIIGEQYF. Complete variable domain (other parts from reference TRBV5-1 and TRBJ2-7): KAGVTQTPRYLIKTRGQQVTLSCSPISGHRSVSWYQQTPGQGLQFLFEYFSETQRNKGNFPGRFSGRQFSNSRSEMNVSTLELGDSALYLCASSSGAVIIGEQYFGPGTRLTVT.

The genes are TRBV7-2 and TRBJ2-7; TRBD1 matches 9 bases. J lost 2 bases, V lost 3 bases, and 2 bases had no gene match. Germline V lookup: CDR1 SGHTA, CDR2 FQGNSA. The CDR3 length is 14 residues. The CDR3 protein is CASSFRQGAYEQYF. CDR3 in DNA: TGTGCCAGCAGCTTTCGACAGGGGGCCTACGAGCAGTACTTC.

This clone was detected only once. The chain recombines TRBV6-5 with TRBJ1-4, with TRBD1 identical over 8 bases. The J segment lost 10 bases and the V segment lost 6 bases, leaving 10 bases of the junction unmatched. Per the germline V gene, CDR1 is MNHEY and CDR2 is SVGAGI. This CDR3 is built from 14 residues. CDR3 residues: CASSMDRDFGKLFF. CDR3 DNA: TGTGCCAGCAGCATGGACAGGGATTTCGGAAAACTGTTTTTT.

The chain recombines TRBV2 with TRBJ1-5; TRBD1 matches 9 bases. Germline loops: CDR1 SNHLY, CDR2 FYNNEI. The CDR3 totals 14 residues. The junction had 4 bases not matched to a gene; V was cut back by 6 bases and J by 4 bases. CDR3 residues: CASRGQGDNQPQHF. DNA for the CDR3: TGTGCCAGCAGGGGACAGGGAGATAATCAGCCCCAGCATTTT.

The V and J genes are TRBV27 and TRBJ2-3, with 9 bases matching TRBD2. The trim removed 6 bases at V and 5 bases at J, leaving 6 bases unmatched. The CDR3 runs 14 residues. In germline, CDR1 is MNHEY, CDR2 SMNVEV (reference sequence). CDR3 region: CASSPGLARDTQYF. The CDR3 DNA sequence: TGTGCCAGCAGCCCGGGACTAGCTAGAGATACGCAGTATTTT.

The genes are TRBV27 and TRBJ1-3; no definite D call. Deletions cut 5 bases from V and 8 bases from J, with 13 bases between. The germline CDR1 and CDR2 sequences are MNHEY and SMNVEV (reference sequence). This CDR3 comprises 13 residues. CDR3 loop: CASSLTRVDTIYF. The CDR3 bases are TGTGCCAGCAGTCTTACCCGGGTGGACACCATATATTTT.